The entry below gives a single T cell receptor (beta chain) sequence along with its context. Clones were read by immunoSEQ multiplex PCR, and TCRdb kept only the in-frame ones, dropping some. The data contain 25,000 to 35,000 clones, roughly nine tenths of them singletons. This record comes from a study of chemoradiotherapy in HPV16-positive cancers. Trimming took 4 bases from V and 6 from J; bases not matched to a gene: 1. CDR3 size: 15 residues. The specimen comprised blood, sampled from a patient who underwent chemoradiotherapy. The source of this sequence is a human donor with HPV-associated anogenital cancer. The J gene is TRBJ2-1, the V gene TRBV6-7; 15 bases fit TRBD2. TRBV6-7 is treated as an ORF (open reading frame) with a function not yet certain. CDR3 residues: CASSWTSGGANEQFF. CDR3 DNA sequence: TGTGCCAGCAGTTGGACTAGCGGGGGGGCCAATGAGCAGTTCTTC.